The 4 T cell receptor beta chains in this list originate from one sample, sequenced in a study of T cells in Graves' hyperthyroidism and ophthalmopathy. TCR beta CDR3 regions were amplified from RNA transcripts. First-round RT-PCR of the TCR CDR3 relied on the HTBI primer set. TCRdb re-called the multiplex PCR reads through MiXCR, storing one row per CDR3 protein. Of 470,000 or so distinct CDR3 sequences listed, less than 25% are singletons. The sample was blood. The source of these receptors is a man between 18 and 29 years old with Graves' hyperthyroidism.

This clonotype came up a few times. The CDR3 loop reads CATHRDITEAFF. The CDR3 bases are TGTGCCACTCACCGGGACATCACTGAAGCTTTCTTT. The chain joins TRBV28 to TRBJ1-1; a weak D match, TRBD1 (6 bases). V lost 10 bases and J 4 bases, leaving 13 bases between the germline ends. This CDR3 spans 12 amino acids. Germline V gene lookup returns CDR1 MDHEN and CDR2 SYDVKM.

This chain's CDR3 is CASSMVGDTGELFF. CDR3 nucleotide sequence: TGTGCCAGTAGTATGGTGGGTGACACCGGGGAGCTGTTTTTT. This chain uses TRBV19 with TRBJ2-2, with D unclear. The CDR3 sequence is 14 residues long. The germline V gene has CDR1 LNHDA and CDR2 SQIVND (reference sequence). The germline V and J ends were trimmed by 3 bases and 3 bases, with 8 bases remaining between them. The variable domain in full, completed from reference TRBV19 and TRBJ2-2, reads DGGITQSPKYLFRKEGQNVTLSCEQNLNHDAMYWYRQDPGQGLRLIYYSQIVNDFQKGDIAEGYSVSREKKESFPLTVTSAQKNPTAFYLCASSMVGDTGELFFGEGSRLTVL.

This sequence joins TRBV28 and TRBJ1-2; maybe TRBD1 (6 bases). The CDR3 has 15 amino acids. Trimming stripped 1 base from V and 3 bases from J, with 12 bases between. CDR1 and CDR2 (germline): MDHEN, SYDVKM. CDR3 sequence reads: CASSLSKGHYYGYTF. The CDR3 DNA sequence: TGTGCCAGCAGTTTATCCAAGGGACATTACTATGGCTACACCTTC.

In this sample, this clonotype turned up many times. The chain couples TRBV6-1 to TRBJ2-5, with D maybe TRBD1 (5 bases). V lost 3 bases and J 4 bases, leaving 18 bases between the germline ends. This CDR3 is 16 amino acids long. Per the germline V gene, CDR1 is MNHNS and CDR2 is SASEGT. CDR3 loop: CASSDPIDSPVETQYF. The CDR3 nucleotides are TGTGCCAGCAGTGACCCGATAGACAGCCCCGTAGAGACCCAGTACTTC.